This TCR beta chain appears in the sequencing data of a study of blood T cells in healthy people across ages. CDR1 is MNHEY and CDR2 is SMNVEV in the germline V gene (reference sequence). Trimming took 4 bases from V and 2 from J, leaving 10 bases between them. The CDR3 spans 14 residues. Alongside a J-beta primer mix, a sample-barcoded 5' primer served in a second PCR lasting roughly 7 to 11 cycles. Every molecule of cDNA carried a tag from a template-switch adaptor with 12 random nucleotides. MiXCR was run by TCRdb on the 5' RACE reads, yielding one entry per CDR3 protein. The sample has 800,000 or so distinct CDR3 sequences, 55% to 65% seen once.

The TCR originated in a man aged 25 to 40 in good health. The sequencing sample was made of blood. The chain joins TRBV27 to TRBJ2-3; no firm D call. This chain's CDR3 is CASSYFVTTDTQYF. Written as DNA, the CDR3 is TGTGCCAGCAGTTACTTTGTCACCACAGATACGCAGTATTTT.